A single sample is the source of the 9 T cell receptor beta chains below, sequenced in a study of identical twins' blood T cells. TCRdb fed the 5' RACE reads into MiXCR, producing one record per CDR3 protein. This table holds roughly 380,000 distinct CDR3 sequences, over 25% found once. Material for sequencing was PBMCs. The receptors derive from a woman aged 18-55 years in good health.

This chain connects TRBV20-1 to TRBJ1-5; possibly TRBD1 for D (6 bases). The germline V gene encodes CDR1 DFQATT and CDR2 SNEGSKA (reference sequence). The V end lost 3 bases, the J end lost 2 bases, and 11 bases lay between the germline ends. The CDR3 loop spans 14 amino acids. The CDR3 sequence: CSARSAGGNQPQHF. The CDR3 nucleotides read TGCAGTGCTAGGTCTGCAGGGGGCAATCAGCCCCAGCATTTT.

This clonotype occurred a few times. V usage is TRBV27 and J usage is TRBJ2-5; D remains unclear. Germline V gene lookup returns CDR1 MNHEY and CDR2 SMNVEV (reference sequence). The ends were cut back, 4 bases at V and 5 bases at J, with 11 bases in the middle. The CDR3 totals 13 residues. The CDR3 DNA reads TGTGCCAGCAGTTCCGCGGAGTGGGAGACCCAGTACTTC. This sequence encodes CASSSAEWETQYF.

The CDR3 loop is CARSQGEKLFF. The CDR3 nucleotides are TGTGCCAGAAGCCAGGGGGAAAAACTGTTTTTT. The chain has TRBV6-6 and TRBJ1-4, with D possibly matching TRBD1 (6 bases). This CDR3 is 11 amino acids long. Germline values: CDR1 MNHNY, CDR2 SVGAGI (reference sequence). Trimming took 9 bases from V and 8 from J, leaving 10 bases between them.

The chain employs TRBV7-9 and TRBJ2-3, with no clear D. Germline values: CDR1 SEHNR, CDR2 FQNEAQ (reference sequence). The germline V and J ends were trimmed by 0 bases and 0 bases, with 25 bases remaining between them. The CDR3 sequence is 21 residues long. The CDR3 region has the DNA TGTGCCAGCAGCTTAGCTCTCGGAACGGCATTCGGTTCCTCTAGCACAGATACGCAGTATTTT. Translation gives CASSLALGTAFGSSSTDTQYF.

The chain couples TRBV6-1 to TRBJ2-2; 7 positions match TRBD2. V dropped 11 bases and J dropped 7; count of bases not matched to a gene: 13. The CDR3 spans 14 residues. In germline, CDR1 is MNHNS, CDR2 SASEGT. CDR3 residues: CACMGTTSGGELFF. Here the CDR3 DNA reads TGTGCCTGCATGGGGACTACCTCCGGCGGGGAGCTGTTTTTT.

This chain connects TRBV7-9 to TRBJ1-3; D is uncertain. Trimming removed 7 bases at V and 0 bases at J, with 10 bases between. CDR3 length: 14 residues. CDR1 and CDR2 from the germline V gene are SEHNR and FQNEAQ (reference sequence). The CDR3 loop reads CASTTVNSGNTIYF. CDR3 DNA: TGTGCCAGCACGACTGTGAACTCTGGAAACACCATATATTTT. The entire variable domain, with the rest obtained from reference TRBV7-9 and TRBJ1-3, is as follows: DTGVSQNPRHKITKRGQNVTFRCDPISEHNRLYWYRQTLGQGPEFLTYFQNEAQLEKSRLLSDRFSAERPKGSFSTLEIQRTEQGDSAMYLCASTTVNSGNTIYFGEGSWLTVV.

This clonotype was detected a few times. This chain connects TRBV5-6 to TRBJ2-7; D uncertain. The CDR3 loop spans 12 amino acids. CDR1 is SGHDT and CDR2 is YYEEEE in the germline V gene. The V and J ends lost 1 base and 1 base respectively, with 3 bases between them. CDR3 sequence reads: CASSLISYEQYF. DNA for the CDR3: TGTGCCAGCAGCTTGATATCCTACGAGCAGTACTTC.

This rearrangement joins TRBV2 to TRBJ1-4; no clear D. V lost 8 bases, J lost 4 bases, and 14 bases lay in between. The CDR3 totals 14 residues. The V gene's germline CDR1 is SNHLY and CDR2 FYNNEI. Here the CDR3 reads CASGNGVLNEKLFF. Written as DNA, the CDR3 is TGTGCCAGCGGGAACGGAGTGCTTAATGAAAAACTGTTTTTT.

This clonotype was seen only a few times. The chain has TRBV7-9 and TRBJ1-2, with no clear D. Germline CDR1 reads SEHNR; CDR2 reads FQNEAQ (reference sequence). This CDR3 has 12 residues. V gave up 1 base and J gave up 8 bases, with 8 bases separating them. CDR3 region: CASSLVGRGYTF. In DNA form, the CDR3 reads TGTGCCAGCAGCTTAGTCGGCAGGGGCTACACCTTC.